The source of this TCR beta chain is a study of cytomegalovirus exposure and HLA in healthy donors. Study conclusions and caveats: Sequencing artifact likely explains a cluster of highly shared sequence variants. For presence/absence analyses, sequencing depth was assumed to be roughly uniform across donors. It emerged from a later analysis that several of the most significant clusters appeared to be linked to common viral pathogens.

A note on this clone: Its target is not known.

The PCR was carried out with 60 Vbeta primers and 13 Jbeta primers. The data were produced by immunoSEQ multiplex PCR, yet TCRdb's version contains in-frame clones alone and is incomplete. The profile shows 95,000 to 110,000 clones, over 70% of them singletons. Per the germline V gene, CDR1 is MNHEY and CDR2 is SVGAGI. V shed 6 bases, J shed 2 bases, and the junction held 4 bases outside the gene matches. The CDR3 has 14 residues. The receptor comes from a man aged 25 to 40 in good health and CMV-seronegative. The chain has TRBV6-5 and TRBJ2-3; 8 nucleotides agree with TRBD2. Sequencing was carried out using PBMCs. The CDR3 sequence: CASRGGRPTDTQYF. DNA for the CDR3: TGTGCCAGCAGGGGCGGGAGGCCCACAGATACGCAGTATTTT.